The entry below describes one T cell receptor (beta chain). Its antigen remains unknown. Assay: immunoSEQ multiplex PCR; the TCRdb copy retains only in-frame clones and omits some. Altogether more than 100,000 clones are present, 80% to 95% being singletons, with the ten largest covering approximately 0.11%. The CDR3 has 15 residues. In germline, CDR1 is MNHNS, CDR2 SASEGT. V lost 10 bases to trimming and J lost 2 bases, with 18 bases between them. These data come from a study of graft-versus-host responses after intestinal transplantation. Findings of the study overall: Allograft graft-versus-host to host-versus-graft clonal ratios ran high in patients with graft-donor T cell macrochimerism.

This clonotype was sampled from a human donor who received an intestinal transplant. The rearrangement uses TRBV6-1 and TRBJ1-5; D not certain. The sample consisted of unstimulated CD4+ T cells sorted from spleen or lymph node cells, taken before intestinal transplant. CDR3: CATRIGGRGNQPQHF. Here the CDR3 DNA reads TGTGCCACCCGGATTGGAGGGAGGGGCAATCAGCCCCAGCATTTT.